This TCR beta chain came from a study of blood T cell repertoires in COVID-19. The wider study: COVID-19 samples, acute and convalescent, were from the United States, Italy and Spain.

CDR1 and CDR2 (germline): MNHEY, SVGAGI. The CDR3 length is 13 residues. The J segment lost 6 bases and the V segment lost 1 base, leaving 1 base of the junction unmatched. The method was immunoSEQ multiplex PCR; TCRdb's version includes in-frame clones alone and lacks a portion of them. There are a few hundred thousand clones in the sample; around 87% occur only once, and approximately 2.2% lies in the top ten. This chain joins TRBV6-5 and TRBJ1-2; 8 bases are a match to TRBD1. Sequencing input: peripheral blood. This sequence originates from a woman aged 45 to 65 with acute or convalescent COVID-19. The CDR3 DNA sequence: TGTGCCAGCAGTTACTTGACAGGGGATGGCTACACCTTC. Protein product: CASSYLTGDGYTF.